The clone carrying this TCR beta chain was detected only once. What it binds is not known. The CDR3 is 17 residues long. Trimming took off 4 bases at V and 4 bases at J, with 21 bases between the two ends. The V gene's germline CDR1 is SGDLS and CDR2 YYNGEE. This entry comes from a study of cytomegalovirus exposure and HLA in healthy donors. Study as a whole: Earlier, 150 million to 200 million T cells were analyzed, and over 95 million unique TCR beta sequences were found among them.

The primer mix had 60 Vbeta and 13 Jbeta primers. The table came from immunoSEQ multiplex PCR; TCRdb's copy has only in-frame clones and leaves some out. The data hold about 130,000 clones, with around 74% observed a single time. Study conclusions and caveats: Evidence from a later analysis indicated that most CMV-associated TCR beta chains looked HLA-restricted. A later analysis associated 15,000 or so TCR beta sequences with HLA alleles at a 0.05 false discovery rate. Reportedly, diagnosis of cytomegalovirus status by the classifier showed high specificity and sensitivity.

This chain uses TRBV9 with TRBJ1-3; D gene uncertain. This clonotype was sampled from a man aged 30 to 45 in good health and CMV-seronegative. The sample comprised PBMCs. The CDR3 region is CASSTPRLDTGGNTIYF. CDR3 DNA: TGTGCCAGCAGCACCCCCCGACTTGACACGGGAGGAAACACCATATATTTT.